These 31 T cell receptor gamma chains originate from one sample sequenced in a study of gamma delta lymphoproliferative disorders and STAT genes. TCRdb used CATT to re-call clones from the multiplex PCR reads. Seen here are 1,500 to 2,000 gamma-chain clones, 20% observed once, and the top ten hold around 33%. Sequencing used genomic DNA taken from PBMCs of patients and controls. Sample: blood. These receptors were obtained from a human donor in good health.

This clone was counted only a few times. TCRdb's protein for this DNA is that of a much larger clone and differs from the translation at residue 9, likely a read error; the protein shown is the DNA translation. The CDR3 region is CACWITEGRDWIKTF. The CDR3 nucleotides are TGTGCCTGCTGGATTACGGAGGGTAGAGATTGGATCAAGACGTTT. V is TRGV11 and J is TRGJP2. No J gene was available from TCRdb, and it was assigned here by a germline match of the DNA. TRGV11 is reported as an ORF; its role is uncertain. The CDR3 length is 15 residues.

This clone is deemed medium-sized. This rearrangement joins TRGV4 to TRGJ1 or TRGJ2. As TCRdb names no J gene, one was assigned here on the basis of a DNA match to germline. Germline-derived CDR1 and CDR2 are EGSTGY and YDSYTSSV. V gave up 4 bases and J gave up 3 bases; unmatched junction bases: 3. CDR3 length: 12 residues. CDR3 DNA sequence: TGTGCCACCTGGGACCGTTATTATAAGAAACTCTTT. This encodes CATWDRYYKKLF.

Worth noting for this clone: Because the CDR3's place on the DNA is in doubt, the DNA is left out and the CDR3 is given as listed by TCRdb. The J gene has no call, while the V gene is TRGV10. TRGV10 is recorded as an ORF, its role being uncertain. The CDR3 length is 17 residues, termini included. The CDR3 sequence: CAAWDSIRNSLAVEQHF.

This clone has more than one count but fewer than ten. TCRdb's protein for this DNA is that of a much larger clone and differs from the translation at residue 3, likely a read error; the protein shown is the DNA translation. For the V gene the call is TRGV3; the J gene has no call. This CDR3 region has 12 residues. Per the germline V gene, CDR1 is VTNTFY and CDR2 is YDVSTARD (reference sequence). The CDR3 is CAPWDRARFRLF. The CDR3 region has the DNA TGTGCCCCCTGGGACAGGGCTCGTTTTCGACTCTTT.

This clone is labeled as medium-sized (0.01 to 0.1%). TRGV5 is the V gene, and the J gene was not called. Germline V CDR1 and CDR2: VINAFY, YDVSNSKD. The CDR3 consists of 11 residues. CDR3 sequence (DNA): TGTGCCACCTGGTCGGGGGCCAAGGGACTCTTT. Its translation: CATWSGAKGLF.

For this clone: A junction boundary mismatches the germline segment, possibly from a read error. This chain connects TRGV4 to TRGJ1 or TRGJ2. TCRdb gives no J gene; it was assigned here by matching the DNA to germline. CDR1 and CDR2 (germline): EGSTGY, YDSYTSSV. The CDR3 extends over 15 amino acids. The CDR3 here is CAAWDYRYGQGGKLF. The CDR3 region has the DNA TGTGCCGCCTGGGATTACCGATATGGACAAGGGGGGAAACTCTTT.

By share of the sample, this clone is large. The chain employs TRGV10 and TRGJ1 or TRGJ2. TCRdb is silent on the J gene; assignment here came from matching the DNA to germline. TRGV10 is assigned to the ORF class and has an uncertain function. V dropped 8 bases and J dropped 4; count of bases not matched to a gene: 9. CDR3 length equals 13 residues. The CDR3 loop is CAAWDSRYYKKLF. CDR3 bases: TGTGCTGCGTGGGATTCGCGATATTATAAGAAACTCTTT.

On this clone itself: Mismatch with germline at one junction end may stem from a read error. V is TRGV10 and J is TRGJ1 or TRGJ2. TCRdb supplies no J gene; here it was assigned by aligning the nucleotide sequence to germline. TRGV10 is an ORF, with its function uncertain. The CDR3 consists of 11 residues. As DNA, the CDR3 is TGCGCGGGATTAGACTATTATAAGAAACTCTTT. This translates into CAGLDYYKKLF.

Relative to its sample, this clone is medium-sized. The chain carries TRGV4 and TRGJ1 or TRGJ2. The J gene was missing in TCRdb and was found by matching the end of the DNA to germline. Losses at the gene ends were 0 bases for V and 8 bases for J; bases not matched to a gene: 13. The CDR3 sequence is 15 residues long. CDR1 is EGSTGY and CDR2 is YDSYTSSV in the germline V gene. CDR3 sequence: CATWDGGQRRDKKLF. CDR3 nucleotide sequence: TGTGCCACCTGGGATGGGGGACAAAGGCGCGATAAGAAACTCTTT.

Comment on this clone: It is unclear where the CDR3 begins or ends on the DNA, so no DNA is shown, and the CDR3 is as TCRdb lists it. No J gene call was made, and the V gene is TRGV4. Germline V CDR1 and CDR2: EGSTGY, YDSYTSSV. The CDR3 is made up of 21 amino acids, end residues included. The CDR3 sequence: CATWDGLLIIIRNSLAVEQHF.

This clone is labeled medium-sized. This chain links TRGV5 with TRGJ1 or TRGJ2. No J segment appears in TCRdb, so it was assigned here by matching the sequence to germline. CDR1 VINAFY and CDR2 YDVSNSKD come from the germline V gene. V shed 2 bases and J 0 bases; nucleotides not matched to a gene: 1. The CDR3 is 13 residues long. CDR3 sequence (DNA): TGTGCCACCTGGGACAAGAATTATTATAAGAAACTCTTT. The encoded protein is CATWDKNYYKKLF.

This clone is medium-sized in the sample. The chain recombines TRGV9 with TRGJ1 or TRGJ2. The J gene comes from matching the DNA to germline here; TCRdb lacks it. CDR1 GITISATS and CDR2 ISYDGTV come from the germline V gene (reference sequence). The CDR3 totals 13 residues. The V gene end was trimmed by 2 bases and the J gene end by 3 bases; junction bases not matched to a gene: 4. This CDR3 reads CALWEARYYKKLF. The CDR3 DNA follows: TGTGCCTTGTGGGAGGCCCGTTATTATAAGAAACTCTTT.

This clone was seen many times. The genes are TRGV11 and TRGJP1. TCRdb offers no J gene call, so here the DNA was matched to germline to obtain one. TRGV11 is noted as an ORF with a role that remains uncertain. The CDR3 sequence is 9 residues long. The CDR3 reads CTTGWFKIF. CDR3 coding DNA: TGTACCACTGGTTGGTTCAAGATATTT.

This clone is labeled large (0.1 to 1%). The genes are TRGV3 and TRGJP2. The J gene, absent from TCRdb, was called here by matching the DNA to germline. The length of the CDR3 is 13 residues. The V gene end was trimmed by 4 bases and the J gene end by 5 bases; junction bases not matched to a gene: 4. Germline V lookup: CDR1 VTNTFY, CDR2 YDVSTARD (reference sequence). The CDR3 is CATWETSDWIKTF. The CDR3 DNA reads TGTGCCACCTGGGAAACGAGTGATTGGATCAAGACGTTT.

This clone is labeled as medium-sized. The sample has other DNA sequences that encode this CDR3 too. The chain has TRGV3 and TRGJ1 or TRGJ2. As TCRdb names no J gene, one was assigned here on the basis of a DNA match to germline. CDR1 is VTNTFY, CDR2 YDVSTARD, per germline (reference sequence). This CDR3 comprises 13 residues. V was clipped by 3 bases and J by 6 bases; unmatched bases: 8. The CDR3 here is CATWDSVGYKKLF. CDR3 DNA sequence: TGTGCCACCTGGGACTCCGTCGGTTATAAGAAACTCTTT.

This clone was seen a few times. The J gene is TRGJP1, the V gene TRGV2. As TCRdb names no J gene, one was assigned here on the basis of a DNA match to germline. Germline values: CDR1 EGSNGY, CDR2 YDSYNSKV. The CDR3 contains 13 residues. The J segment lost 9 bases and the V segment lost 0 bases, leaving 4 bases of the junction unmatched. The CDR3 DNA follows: TGTGCCACCTGGGACGGGAGATGTTGGTTCAAGATATTT. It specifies CATWDGRCWFKIF.

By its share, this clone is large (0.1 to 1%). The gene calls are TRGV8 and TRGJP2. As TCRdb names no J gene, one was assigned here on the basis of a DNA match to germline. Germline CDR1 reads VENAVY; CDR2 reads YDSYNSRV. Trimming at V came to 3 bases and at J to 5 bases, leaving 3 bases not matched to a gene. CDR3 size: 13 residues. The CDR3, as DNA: TGTGCCACCTGGGATCGAAGTGATTGGATCAAGACGTTT. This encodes CATWDRSDWIKTF.

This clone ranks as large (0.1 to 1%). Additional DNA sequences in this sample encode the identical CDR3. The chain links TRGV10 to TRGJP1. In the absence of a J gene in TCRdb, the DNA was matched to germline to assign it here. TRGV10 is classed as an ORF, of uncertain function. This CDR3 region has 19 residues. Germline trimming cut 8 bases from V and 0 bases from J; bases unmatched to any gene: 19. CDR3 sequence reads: CAAWDSQWGKNTTGWFKIF. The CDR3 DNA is TGTGCTGCGTGGGATTCCCAATGGGGAAAAAATACCACTGGTTGGTTCAAGATATTT.

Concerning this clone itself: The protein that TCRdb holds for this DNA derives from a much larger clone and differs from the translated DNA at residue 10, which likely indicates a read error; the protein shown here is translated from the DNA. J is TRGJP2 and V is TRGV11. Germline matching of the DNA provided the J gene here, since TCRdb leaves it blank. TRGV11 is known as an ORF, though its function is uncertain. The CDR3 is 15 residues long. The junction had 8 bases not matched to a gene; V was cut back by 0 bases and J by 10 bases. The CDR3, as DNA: TGTGCCTGCTGGATTAGGCACGCAGAATGTTGGATCAAGACGTTT. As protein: CACWIRHAECWIKTF.

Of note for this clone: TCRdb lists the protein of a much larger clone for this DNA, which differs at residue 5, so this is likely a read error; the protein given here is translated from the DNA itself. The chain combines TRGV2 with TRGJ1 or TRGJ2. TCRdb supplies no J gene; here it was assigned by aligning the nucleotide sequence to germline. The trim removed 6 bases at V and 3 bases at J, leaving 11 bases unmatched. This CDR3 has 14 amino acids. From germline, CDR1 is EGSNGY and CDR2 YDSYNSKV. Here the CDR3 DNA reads TGTGCCACCTGGAGCGGGCAGGGTTATTATAAGAAACTCTTT. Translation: CATWSGQGYYKKLF.

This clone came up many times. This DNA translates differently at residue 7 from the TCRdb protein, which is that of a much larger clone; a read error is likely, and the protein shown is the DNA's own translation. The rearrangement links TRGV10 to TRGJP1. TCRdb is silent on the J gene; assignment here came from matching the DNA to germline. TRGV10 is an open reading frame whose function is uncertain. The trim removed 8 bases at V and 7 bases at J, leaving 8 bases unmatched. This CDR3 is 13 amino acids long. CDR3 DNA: TGTGCTGCGTGGGGCGTAATTGGTTGGTTCAAGATATTT. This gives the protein CAAWGVIGWFKIF.

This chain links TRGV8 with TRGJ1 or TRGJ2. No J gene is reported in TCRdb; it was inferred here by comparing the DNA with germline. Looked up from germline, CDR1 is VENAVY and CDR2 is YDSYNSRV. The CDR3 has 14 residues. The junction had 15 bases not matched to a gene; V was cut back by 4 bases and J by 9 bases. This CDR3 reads CATWDISRPIKKLF. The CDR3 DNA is TGTGCCACCTGGGACATATCCCGTCCCATTAAGAAACTCTTT.

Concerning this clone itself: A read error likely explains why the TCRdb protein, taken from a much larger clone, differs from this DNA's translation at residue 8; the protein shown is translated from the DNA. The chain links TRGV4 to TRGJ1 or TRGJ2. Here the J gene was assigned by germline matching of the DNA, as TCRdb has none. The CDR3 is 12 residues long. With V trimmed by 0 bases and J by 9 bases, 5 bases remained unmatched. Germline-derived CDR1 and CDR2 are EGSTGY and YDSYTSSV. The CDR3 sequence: CATWDGGLKKLF. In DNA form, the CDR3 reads TGTGCCACCTGGGATGGGGGGCTTAAGAAACTCTTT.

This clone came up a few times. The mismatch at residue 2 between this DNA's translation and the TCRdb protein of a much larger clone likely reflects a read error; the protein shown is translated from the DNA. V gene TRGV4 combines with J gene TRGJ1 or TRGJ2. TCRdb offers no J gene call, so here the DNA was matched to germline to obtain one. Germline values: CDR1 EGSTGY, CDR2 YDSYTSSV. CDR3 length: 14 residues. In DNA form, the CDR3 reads TGTACCACCTGGGATGTAGGGAGTTATTATAAGAAACTCTTT. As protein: CTTWDVGSYYKKLF.

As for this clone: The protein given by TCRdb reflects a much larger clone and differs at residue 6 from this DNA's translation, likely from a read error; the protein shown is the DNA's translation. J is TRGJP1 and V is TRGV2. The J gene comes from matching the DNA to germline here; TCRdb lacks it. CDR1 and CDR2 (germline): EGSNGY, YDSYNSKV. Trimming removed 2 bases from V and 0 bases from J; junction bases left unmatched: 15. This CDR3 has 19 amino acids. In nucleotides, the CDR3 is TGTGCCACCTGGGACGAGCCTGACCCCCAAGATACCACTGGTTGGTTCAAGATATTT. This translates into CATWDEPDPQDTTGWFKIF.

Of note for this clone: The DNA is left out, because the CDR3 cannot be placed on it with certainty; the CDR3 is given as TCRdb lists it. The CDR3 spells CATWGVRNSLAVEQHF. The J segment was not called; the V segment is TRGV4. The germline V gene encodes CDR1 EGSTGY and CDR2 YDSYTSSV. The CDR3 is 16 residues long, counting both termini.

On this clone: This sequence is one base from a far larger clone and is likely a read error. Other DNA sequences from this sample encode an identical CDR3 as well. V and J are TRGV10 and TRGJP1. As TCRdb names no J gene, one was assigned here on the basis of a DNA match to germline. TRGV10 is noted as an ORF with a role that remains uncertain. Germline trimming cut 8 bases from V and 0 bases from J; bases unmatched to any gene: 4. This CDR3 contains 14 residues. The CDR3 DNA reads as TGTGCTGCGTGGGCTAATACCACTGGTTGGTTCAAGATATTT. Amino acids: CAAWANTTGWFKIF.

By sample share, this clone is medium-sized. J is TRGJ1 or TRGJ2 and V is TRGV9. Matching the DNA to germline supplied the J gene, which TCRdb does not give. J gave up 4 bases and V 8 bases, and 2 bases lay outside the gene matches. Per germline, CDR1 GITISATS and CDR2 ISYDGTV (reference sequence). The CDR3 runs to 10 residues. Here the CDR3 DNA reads TGTGCCTTGTTCTATTATAAGAAACTCTTT. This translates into CALFYYKKLF.

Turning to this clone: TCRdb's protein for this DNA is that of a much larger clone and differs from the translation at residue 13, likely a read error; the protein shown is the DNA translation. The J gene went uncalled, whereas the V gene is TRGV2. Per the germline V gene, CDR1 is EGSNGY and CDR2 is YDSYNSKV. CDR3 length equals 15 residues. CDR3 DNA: TGTGCCACCTGGGACGGGCCCAATAATTATTATAAGGAACTCTTT. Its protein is CATWDGPNNYYKELF.

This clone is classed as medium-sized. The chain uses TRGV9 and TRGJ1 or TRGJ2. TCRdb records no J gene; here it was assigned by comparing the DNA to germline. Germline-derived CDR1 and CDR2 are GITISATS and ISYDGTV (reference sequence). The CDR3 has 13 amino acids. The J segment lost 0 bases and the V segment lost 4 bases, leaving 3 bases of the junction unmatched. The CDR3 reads CALWDANYYKKLF. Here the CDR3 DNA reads TGTGCCTTGTGGGACGCGAATTATTATAAGAAACTCTTT.

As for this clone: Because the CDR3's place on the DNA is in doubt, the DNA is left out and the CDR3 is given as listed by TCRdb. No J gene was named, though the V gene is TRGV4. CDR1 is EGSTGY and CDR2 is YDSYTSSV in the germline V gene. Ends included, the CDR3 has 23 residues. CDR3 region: CATWDGPSVRFIIRNSLAVEQHF.